The T cell receptor (beta chain) under discussion was sequenced for a study of vaccination and CD4 T cells after COVID-19. Whole-study context: Convalescents were six males and four females, two of them Hispanic. Overlapping spike peptides of SARS-CoV-2, HCoV-NL63, HCoV-OC43 and HCoV-229E stimulated the cells. Broader study findings: Spike mono-reactivity was the property of 304 of 307 vaccine-specific clones in convalescent patients.

Trimming at V came to 2 bases and at J to 11 bases, leaving 12 bases not matched to a gene. CDR3 length: 15 amino acids. CDR1 and CDR2 from the germline V gene are MDHEN and SYDVKM. Details on this clonotype: Its antigen is as yet unknown.

Cultured CD4+ T-cell DNA underwent Oncomine TCR Beta short-read sequencing. Cultured CD4+ T cells were the source of extracted genomic DNA. TCRdb reprocessed the PCR reads with MiXCR, giving one entry per CDR3 protein. Here the sample spans more than 13,000 distinct CDR3 sequences, 24% being singletons. Treatment meaning: approximately 9-day PBMC culture with coronavirus spike peptide pools or control peptides (ViraFEST assay). The starting material was CD4+ T cells from blood, cultured in vitro, obtained after SARS-CoV-2 vaccination. The chain recombines TRBV28 with TRBJ1-1; 9 bases are shared with TRBD1. This receptor was taken from a human donor who had recovered from COVID-19. This CDR3 reads CASSLPVGQGNLAFF. DNA of the CDR3: TGTGCCAGCAGTTTACCCGTGGGACAGGGTAATCTCGCTTTCTTT.